One and the same sample provided the 8 T cell receptor beta chains below, sequenced in a study of cytomegalovirus exposure and HLA in healthy donors. Primers included in the PCR were 60 Vbeta and 13 Jbeta primers. The method was immunoSEQ multiplex PCR; TCRdb's version includes in-frame clones alone and lacks a portion of them. Counted here are 150,000 to 200,000 clones, over 60% occurring once; the ten biggest clones make up around 1.6%. Source material: PBMCs. These receptors were obtained from a woman aged 25 to 45 in good health and CMV-seronegative.

This chain uses TRBV5-5 with TRBJ2-2; tentatively, D is TRBD1 (5 bases). CDR3 length: 14 amino acids. V lost 3 bases to trimming and J lost 6 bases, with 12 bases between them. Germline loops: CDR1 SGHKS, CDR2 YYEKEE (reference sequence). CDR3 sequence: CASSWVLGAGELFF. In nucleotides, the CDR3 is TGTGCCAGCAGCTGGGTCCTAGGGGCCGGGGAGCTGTTTTTT.

The chain uses TRBV7-3 and TRBJ2-3; TRBD2 matches at 7 bases. V shed 3 bases, J shed 2 bases, and the junction held 5 bases outside the gene matches. Germline V gene lookup returns CDR1 SGHTA and CDR2 FQGTGA. This CDR3 has 15 residues. In DNA form, the CDR3 reads TGTGCCAGCAGCTTCGGTGCGGGGGACACAGATACGCAGTATTTT. It encodes CASSFGAGDTDTQYF.

This chain connects TRBV5-1 to TRBJ2-1, with 9 positions matching TRBD2. CDR1 and CDR2 (germline): SGHRS, YFSETQ. With V trimmed by 3 bases and J by 5 bases, 6 bases remained unmatched. The CDR3 covers 15 residues. The CDR3 loop is CASSSQGTSNNEQFF. In nucleotides, the CDR3 is TGCGCCAGCAGCTCCCAGGGGACTAGCAACAATGAGCAGTTCTTC.

The J gene is TRBJ2-5, the V gene TRBV30; TRBD2 is a possible D gene (5 bases). Trimming cost V 4 bases and J 7 bases, with 16 bases left between them. CDR3 length equals 13 residues. The germline gives CDR1 GTSNPN, CDR2 SVGIG (reference sequence). The CDR3 reads CAWTVGWEWTQYF. The CDR3 DNA is TGTGCCTGGACCGTCGGTTGGGAGTGGACCCAGTACTTC.

V is TRBV7-9 and J is TRBJ2-7, with D perhaps matching TRBD2 (6 bases). Germline V gene data show CDR1 as SEHNR and CDR2 as FQNEAQ (reference sequence). Trimming took off 4 bases at V and 5 bases at J, with 18 bases between the two ends. The CDR3 spans 15 residues. The CDR3, as DNA: TGTGCCAGCAGCTCCCTGACTAGAATGGTGAACGAGCAGTACTTC. Residues: CASSSLTRMVNEQYF.

This chain joins TRBV6-5 and TRBJ2-7, with unresolved D. The CDR3 is 14 amino acids. CDR1 is MNHEY, CDR2 SVGAGI, per germline. V lost 5 bases and J 0 bases, leaving 11 bases between the germline ends. The CDR3 DNA sequence: TGTGCCAGCAGTGCTGTAACAGACTCCTACGAGCAGTACTTC. Protein: CASSAVTDSYEQYF.

This rearrangement joins TRBV29-1 to TRBJ1-2; D may be TRBD1 (5 bases). CDR3 length: 14 amino acids. V dropped 4 bases and J dropped 0 bases, with 12 bases sitting between them. The germline gives CDR1 SQVTM, CDR2 ANQGSEA. The CDR3 sequence: CSVAQGHSNYGYTF. The CDR3 DNA is TGCAGCGTTGCCCAGGGCCATTCTAACTATGGCTACACCTTC.

In its sample, this clone was seen once. The chain couples TRBV18 to TRBJ2-5, with a weak D call TRBD2 (5 bases). The V and J ends lost 1 base and 0 bases respectively, with 12 bases between them. Germline CDR1 reads KGHSH; CDR2 reads LQKENI. This CDR3 is 16 amino acids long. CDR3 in amino acids: CASSPRVDSNQETQYF. In DNA form, the CDR3 reads TGTGCCAGCTCACCACGGGTGGACTCTAACCAAGAGACCCAGTACTTC.